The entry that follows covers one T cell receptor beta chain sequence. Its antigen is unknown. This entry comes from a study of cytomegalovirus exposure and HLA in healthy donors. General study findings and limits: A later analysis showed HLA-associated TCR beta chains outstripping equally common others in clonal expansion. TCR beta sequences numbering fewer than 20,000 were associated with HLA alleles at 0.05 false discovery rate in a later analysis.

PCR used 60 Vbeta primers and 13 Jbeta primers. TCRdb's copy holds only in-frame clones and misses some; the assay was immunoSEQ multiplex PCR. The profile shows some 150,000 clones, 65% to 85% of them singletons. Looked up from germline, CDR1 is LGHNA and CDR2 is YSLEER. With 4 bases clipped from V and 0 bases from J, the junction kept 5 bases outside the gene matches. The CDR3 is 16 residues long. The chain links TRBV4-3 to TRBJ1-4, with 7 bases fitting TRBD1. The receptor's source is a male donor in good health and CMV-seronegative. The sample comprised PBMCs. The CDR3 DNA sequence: TGCGCCAGCAGCCGAACAGGGGAGGCAACTAATGAAAAACTGTTTTTT. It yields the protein CASSRTGEATNEKLFF.